This TCR beta chain was identified in a study of human T cells and chemical hapten exposure. Study background: Subjects had 2% DPC placed on 2 cm by 2 cm of upper inner arm skin for sensitization.

As to time point: patch test 2, 6 weeks after DPC sensitization. The sample's treatment: therapeutic diphenylcyclopropenone sensitization with weekly scalp DPC. Blood draws preceded each patch test application. In TCRdb, the RACE reads were re-called with MiXCR into one record per CDR3 protein. The table lists about 80,000 distinct CDR3 sequences, approximately 10% of them singletons, with roughly 2.5% in the top ten. Between the trimmed V and J ends, which lost 1 base and 9 bases, there was a span of 7 bases. This CDR3 is 12 amino acids long. The J gene is TRBJ2-1, the V gene TRBV12-3 or TRBV12-4, with D unclear. The sequence derives from a woman aged 25 to 39 with alopecia areata. Some clones in this sample may be carry-over from other donors' samples. This specimen consisted of whole blood, obtained in connection with sensitization to the hapten diphenylcyclopropenone (DPC). DNA for the CDR3: TGTGCCAGCAGTTTAGTGGGTCTTGAGCAGTTCTTC. Translating it yields CASSLVGLEQFF.